The 6 T cell receptor beta chains below were found in one sample sequenced in a study of blood T cells in healthy people across ages. The use of a sample-barcoded 5' primer and a J-beta primer mix characterized a second PCR of about 7 to 12 cycles. TCRdb called the 5' RACE reads again in MiXCR, with one record for every CDR3 protein. The data contain about 760,000 distinct CDR3 sequences, more than 50% of them singletons. The material sequenced was blood. Receptors were obtained from a man aged 35 to 55 in good health.

The chain recombines TRBV29-1 with TRBJ2-1; D call uncertain. The V gene's germline CDR1 is SQVTM and CDR2 ANQGSEA. Between the trimmed V and J ends, which lost 0 bases and 3 bases, there was a span of 6 bases. This CDR3 is built from 13 residues. This CDR3 is CSVEEVIYNEQFF. DNA of the CDR3: TGCAGCGTTGAAGAGGTGATCTACAATGAGCAGTTCTTC.

V usage is TRBV14 and J usage is TRBJ2-3; D tentatively fits TRBD1 or TRBD2 (5 bases each). CDR1 and CDR2 from the germline V gene are SGHDN and FVKESK. This CDR3 spans 15 amino acids. V lost 3 bases to trimming and J lost 7 bases, with 17 bases between them. CDR3 bases: TGTGCCAGCAGCCAGGACTCATTGGGGCCGTATACGCAGTATTTT. It yields the protein CASSQDSLGPYTQYF.

V usage is TRBV12-3 or TRBV12-4 and J usage is TRBJ1-5, with a weak D call TRBD1 (6 bases). Trimming left V 2 bases short and J 7 bases short, with 18 bases between. The CDR3 is 16 amino acids. CDR3 loop: CASSLYGGAMEQPQHF. As DNA, the CDR3 is TGTGCCAGCAGTTTATACGGGGGCGCGATGGAACAGCCCCAGCATTTT.

The chain links TRBV11-3 to TRBJ2-5; the D gene is possibly TRBD1 (6 bases). In germline, CDR1 is SGHNT, CDR2 YENEEA. The CDR3 runs 18 residues. The V end lost 1 base, the J end lost 2 bases, and 20 bases lay between the germline ends. The chain's CDR3 is CASSLGTLVGHGQETQYF. In nucleotides, the CDR3 is TGTGCCAGCAGCTTAGGGACATTAGTGGGACATGGACAAGAGACCCAGTACTTC. The variable domain in full, with the rest retrieved from reference TRBV11-3 and TRBJ2-5, is EAGVVQSPRYKIIEKKQPVAFWCNPISGHNTLYWYLQNLGQGPELLIRYENEEAVDDSQLPKDRFSAERLKGVDSTLKIQPAELGDSAVYLCASSLGTLVGHGQETQYFGPGTRLLVL.

The genes are TRBV20-1 and TRBJ2-7; D tentatively reads TRBD1 or TRBD2 (5 bases each). The CDR3 totals 16 residues. Germline CDR1 reads DFQATT; CDR2 reads SNEGSKA (reference sequence). V was trimmed by 4 bases and J by 2 bases, leaving 21 bases between them. For the CDR3, the DNA is TGCAGTGCTAACGGAGAGGGAGACAGCAGTACCTACGAGCAGTACTTC. Translating gives CSANGEGDSSTYEQYF.

There are a few counts of this clonotype. The genes are TRBV7-9 and TRBJ2-3, with a tentative D call TRBD1 (10 bases). Trimming removed 5 bases from V and 6 bases from J, with 30 bases in between. The CDR3 runs to 19 residues. From germline, CDR1 is SEHNR and CDR2 FQNEAQ (reference sequence). CDR3 amino acids: CASSGRDRGLAPFLDTQYF. The CDR3 nucleotides are TGTGCCAGCAGCGGCCGGGACAGGGGACTAGCCCCGTTTTTGGATACGCAGTATTTT.